These 24 T cell receptor beta chains came from one sample sequenced in a study of blood T cell repertoires in COVID-19. Here immunoSEQ multiplex PCR was the method, and the copy in TCRdb shows in-frame clones only, minus some. The top ten clones hold roughly 4.2% of a sample with approximately 96,000 clones, about 87% of them seen once. The specimen was peripheral blood. The origin of the receptors is a human donor with COVID-19, enrolled during active disease. The donor label of this sample is uncertain.

J is TRBJ2-1 and V is TRBV19; tentatively, D is TRBD1 (6 bases). The CDR3 contains 18 residues. The ends were cut back, 0 bases at V and 0 bases at J, with 15 bases in the middle. The germline CDR1 and CDR2 sequences are LNHDA and SQIVND (reference sequence). In DNA, the CDR3 is TGTGCCAGTAGTATAGATCCCTTGGGCAGGGGCTCCTACAATGAGCAGTTCTTC. This gives the protein CASSIDPLGRGSYNEQFF.

V gene TRBV25-1 combines with J gene TRBJ1-4; 7 bases match TRBD1. This CDR3 is built from 11 residues. V lost 11 bases to trimming and J lost 7 bases; unmatched junction nucleotides: 4. CDR1 is MGHDK and CDR2 is SYGVNS in the germline V gene. As DNA, the CDR3 is TGTGCCTCCCGGGACAGTGAAAAACTGTTTTTT. Its translation: CASRDSEKLFF.

J is TRBJ2-5 and V is TRBV3-1 (or the pseudogene TRBV3-2); D perhaps matches TRBD2 (5 bases). The V gene's germline CDR1 is LGHDT and CDR2 YNNKEL (reference sequence). There are 14 residues in the CDR3. V was pared by 1 base and J by 7 bases, with 13 bases between. CDR3 nucleotides: TGTGCCAGCAGCCAAGCTGGGAGTGGAGGGACCCAGTACTTC. Encoded protein: CASSQAGSGGTQYF.

The V call is TRBV3-1 (or the pseudogene TRBV3-2), the J call TRBJ2-1; 9 bases match TRBD1. Trimming took 1 base from V and 7 from J; bases not matched to a gene: 8. Germline loops: CDR1 LGHDT, CDR2 YNNKEL (reference sequence). CDR3 size: 16 residues. The CDR3 spells CASSQGGTGHTNEQFF. CDR3 DNA: TGTGCCAGCAGCCAAGGGGGGACAGGGCATACTAATGAGCAGTTCTTC.

V gene TRBV7-5 combines with J gene TRBJ2-1; the D call in the table, TRBD2, was not verified against the DNA. TRBV7-5 is a listed pseudogene. The CDR3 sequence is 17 residues long. CDR3 in DNA: TGTGTCAGAAGCACCCGGACTAGCGGGATTTGGGGGCGTGAGCAGTTCTTC. Translating gives CVRSTRTSGIWGREQFF.

The chain has TRBV7-9 and TRBJ2-7; weak D call: TRBD1 (5 bases). Germline CDR1 SEHNR, CDR2 FQNEAQ (reference sequence). The V end was cut by 5 bases, the J end by 3 bases, with 8 bases between. This CDR3 is built from 12 residues. For the CDR3, the DNA is TGTGCCAGCAGCCAAGGGGTCTACGAGCAGTACTTC. Translating it yields CASSQGVYEQYF.

This chain links TRBV27 with TRBJ2-3; 8 bases align to TRBD1. The ends lost 4 bases at V and 3 bases at J; junction bases unmatched: 6. The CDR3 spans 15 residues. The germline V gene has CDR1 MNHEY and CDR2 SMNVEV (reference sequence). The CDR3 sequence is CASSSTGGKTDTQYF. DNA for the CDR3: TGTGCCAGCAGTTCCACAGGGGGAAAAACAGATACGCAGTATTTT.

The V call is TRBV6-5, the J call TRBJ2-1, with 11 bases aligning to TRBD2. This CDR3 is built from 15 residues. With 7 bases clipped from V and 7 bases from J, the junction kept 9 bases outside the gene matches. CDR1 and CDR2 (germline): MNHEY, SVGAGI. The CDR3 DNA reads TGTGCCAGCATTCGAATGCTAGCGGGAGGTAATGAGCAGTTCTTC. Protein product: CASIRMLAGGNEQFF.

This clone appeared once. The chain combines TRBV7-2 with TRBJ2-7, with D unclear. Germline lookup yields CDR1 SGHTA and CDR2 FQGNSA. The V and J ends lost 2 bases and 3 bases respectively, with 14 bases between them. The CDR3 spans 15 residues. The CDR3 region is CASSLTSGPVYEQYF. The CDR3, as DNA: TGTGCCAGCAGCTTAACTTCTGGTCCCGTCTACGAGCAGTACTTC.

This clone showed up just a few times. The chain recombines TRBV19 with TRBJ1-1; 8 nucleotides align to TRBD1. Germline trimming cut 10 bases from V and 5 bases from J; bases unmatched to any gene: 9. The CDR3 has 13 amino acids. Germline V lookup: CDR1 LNHDA, CDR2 SQIVND (reference sequence). The CDR3 nucleotides read TGTGCCACCCGGACAGGGAGAGAAACTGAAGCTTTCTTT. Its protein is CATRTGRETEAFF.

The chain is built from TRBV7-9 and TRBJ2-5, with 8 bases aligning to TRBD2. Germline CDR1 and CDR2: SEHNR and FQNEAQ (reference sequence). CDR3 length equals 14 residues. Trimming removed 5 bases from V and 2 bases from J; junction bases left unmatched: 4. CDR3 in amino acids: CASSPPGGQETQYF. CDR3 nucleotide sequence: TGTGCCAGCAGCCCCCCGGGGGGGCAAGAGACCCAGTACTTC. The full variable domain, its missing parts supplied by reference TRBV7-9 and TRBJ2-5, is DTGVSQNPRHKITKRGQNVTFRCDPISEHNRLYWYRQTLGQGPEFLTYFQNEAQLEKSRLLSDRFSAERPKGSFSTLEIQRTEQGDSAMYLCASSPPGGQETQYFGPGTRLLVL.

The chain couples TRBV6-5 to TRBJ2-7; 8 bases align to TRBD2. The germline CDR1 and CDR2 sequences are MNHEY and SVGAGI. This CDR3 is 14 amino acids long. Trimming took 5 bases from V and 6 from J; bases not matched to a gene: 9. The CDR3 spells CASSLSGGYSEQYF. As DNA, the CDR3 is TGTGCCAGCAGTCTCAGCGGGGGCTATAGCGAGCAGTACTTC.

The J gene is TRBJ1-3, the V gene TRBV7-9; 7 positions agree with TRBD1. CDR3 size: 14 residues. V lost 4 bases, J lost 5 bases, and 5 bases stayed unmatched. Germline loops: CDR1 SEHNR, CDR2 FQNEAQ (reference sequence). CDR3 in amino acids: CASSSGTARNTIYF. CDR3 in DNA: TGTGCCAGCAGCTCCGGGACAGCTCGAAACACCATATATTTT. Full variable domain (remainder filled in from reference TRBV7-9 and TRBJ1-3): DTGVSQNPRHKITKRGQNVTFRCDPISEHNRLYWYRQTLGQGPEFLTYFQNEAQLEKSRLLSDRFSAERPKGSFSTLEIQRTEQGDSAMYLCASSSGTARNTIYFGEGSWLTVV.

The chain employs TRBV7-9 and TRBJ1-6; TRBD1 aligns across 11 bases. Trimming cost V 3 bases and J 8 bases; bases outside gene matches: 3. Germline CDR1 SEHNR, CDR2 FQNEAQ (reference sequence). The CDR3 length is 15 residues. In DNA form, the CDR3 reads TGTGCCAGCAGCTTTTGGACAGGGGGCGATTCACCCCTCCACTTT. Translating it yields CASSFWTGGDSPLHF.

This sequence joins TRBV7-9 and TRBJ2-1; 11 bases fit TRBD2. V dropped 3 bases and J dropped 4; count of bases not matched to a gene: 8. This CDR3 spans 17 amino acids. Germline CDR1 SEHNR, CDR2 FQNEAQ (reference sequence). The DNA of the CDR3 is TGTGCCAGCAGCTTCCCGCTAGCGGGGGGTAATTACAATGAGCAGTTCTTC. Translated, it gives CASSFPLAGGNYNEQFF.

The J gene is TRBJ2-5, the V gene TRBV19; TRBD1 matches at 7 bases. V lost 6 bases to trimming and J lost 4 bases; unmatched junction nucleotides: 8. Germline assignment: CDR1 LNHDA and CDR2 SQIVND (reference sequence). The CDR3 spans 14 residues. The CDR3 nucleotides are TGTGCCAGTAGCGACAGGGTGGGGGCAGAGACCCAGTACTTC. Amino acid sequence: CASSDRVGAETQYF.

The chain links TRBV4-1 to TRBJ2-3, with TRBD2 matching 9 bases. This CDR3 has 16 amino acids. The J segment lost 2 bases and the V segment lost 3 bases, leaving 6 bases of the junction unmatched. From germline, CDR1 is MGHRA and CDR2 YSYEKL. CDR3 sequence (DNA): TGCGCCAGCAGCCACGCAATAGCGGGGGACACAGATACGCAGTATTTT. Its protein product is CASSHAIAGDTDTQYF.

This clone was counted between two and nine times. The chain couples TRBV23-1 to TRBJ1-1; maybe TRBD1 (5 bases). TRBV23-1 is recorded as an ORF, its role being uncertain. Trimming took 6 bases from V and 0 from J, leaving 23 bases between them. There are 18 residues in the CDR3. CDR3 loop: CASSPATLGGSVNTEAFF. The CDR3 DNA follows: TGCGCCAGCAGCCCCGCCACCCTGGGGGGGTCAGTGAACACTGAAGCTTTCTTT.

The chain uses TRBV5-1 and TRBJ2-7; TRBD1 aligns across 9 bases. Germline loops: CDR1 SGHRS, CDR2 YFSETQ. V lost 4 bases to trimming and J lost 7 bases; unmatched junction nucleotides: 9. The CDR3 extends over 14 amino acids. CDR3 nucleotides: TGCGCCAGCAGCACTGGGACAGGGCTTTCGGAGCAGTACTTC. As protein: CASSTGTGLSEQYF.

This clone has only one observation. The chain couples TRBV9 to TRBJ2-7; 10 bases align to TRBD1. Trimming at V came to 4 bases and at J to 7 bases, leaving 11 bases not matched to a gene. This CDR3 region has 15 residues. Germline V gene sequence: CDR1 SGDLS, CDR2 YYNGEE. The CDR3 coding sequence is TGTGCCAGCAGCCCCGGACAGGGGGTGACTTGGGAGCAGTACTTC. Its translation: CASSPGQGVTWEQYF.

The V gene is TRBV6-5, the J gene TRBJ1-1; D perhaps matches TRBD1 (5 bases). Trimming removed 4 bases from V and 3 bases from J, with 12 bases in between. Looked up from germline, CDR1 is MNHEY and CDR2 is SVGAGI. The CDR3 length is 14 residues. The CDR3 DNA reads TGTGCCAGCAGTTGGGGTGGGGGGGACACTGAAGCTTTCTTT. It encodes CASSWGGGDTEAFF.

The genes are TRBV6-2 or TRBV6-3 and TRBJ2-1, with TRBD1 matching over 10 bases. Trimming cost V 4 bases and J 1 base; bases outside gene matches: 10. This CDR3 region has 18 residues. Looked up from germline, CDR1 is MNHEY and CDR2 is SVGEGT. The CDR3 is CASSSYVGQGSSYNEQFF. In nucleotides, the CDR3 is TGTGCCAGCAGTTCTTACGTGGGACAGGGGTCATCCTACAATGAGCAGTTCTTC.

The J gene is TRBJ2-1, the V gene TRBV6-2 or TRBV6-3; TRBD2 matches 7 bases. Trimming at V came to 2 bases and at J to 12 bases, leaving 1 base not matched to a gene. CDR1 and CDR2 (germline): MNHEY, SVGEGT. This CDR3 is 11 amino acids long. CDR3 amino acids: CASSYRLAQFF. For the CDR3, the DNA is TGTGCCAGCAGTTACCGACTAGCGCAGTTCTTC.

This sequence joins TRBV14 and TRBJ2-7; D unclear. The germline V and J ends were trimmed by 1 base and 3 bases, with 13 bases remaining between them. Germline V gene sequence: CDR1 SGHDN, CDR2 FVKESK. CDR3 size: 15 residues. The CDR3 loop is CASSQGTTLYYEQYF. CDR3 nucleotides: TGTGCCAGCAGCCAAGGCACTACCCTCTACTACGAGCAGTACTTC.